This TCR beta chain was retrieved from a study of CD8+ T cells in alopecia areata. Study results and limitations: There were also resident alphabeta T cells of normal skin sequenced in scalp samples. In patients, TCRs were shared less clearly than in mice, and HLA may possibly be involved.

Isolation of CD4+ and CD8+ T cells from PBMCs was achieved by sorting. TCR sequencing used cDNA made by reverse transcription of extracted RNA. The repertoire was sequenced with immunoSEQ multiplex PCR; TCRdb's copy has only in-frame clones and lacks some. The sample includes 130,000 to 150,000 clones, about two thirds of them seen just once. Regarding this clone: Its specificity is unknown.

Input material: CD8+ T cells sorted from blood. This clonotype was sampled from a human donor in good health.

The CDR3 coding sequence is TGTGCCAGTAGTATTGGATCCTACTCCTACGAGCAGTACTTC. It encodes CASSIGSYSYEQYF. The chain uses TRBV19 and TRBJ2-7; no reliable D call. In germline, CDR1 is LNHDA, CDR2 SQIVND (reference sequence). V was clipped by 3 bases and J by 0 bases, with 9 bases between them. The CDR3 consists of 14 residues.